Sequencing of this T cell receptor beta chain was carried out in a study of blood T cell repertoires in COVID-19. Turning to the study itself: Collection of acute and convalescent COVID-19 samples took place in the United States, Italy and Spain. Nucleic acid was either cDNA or gDNA, and it came from T cells, B-cell-depleted T cells, or PBMCs.

The germline V gene has CDR1 LNHDA and CDR2 SQIVND (reference sequence). The CDR3 has 11 amino acids. Trimming stripped 8 bases from V and 8 bases from J, with 12 bases between. TCRdb's copy holds only in-frame clones and misses some; the assay was immunoSEQ multiplex PCR. Seen here are roughly 250,000 clones, 65% to 85% observed once, and the top ten hold about 4%. Sample: peripheral blood. The chain couples TRBV19 to TRBJ1-2; unclear D gene. The clonotype originates from a woman between 40 and 55 years old with active or convalescent COVID-19. Here the CDR3 reads CASLWARGYTF. As DNA, the CDR3 is TGTGCCAGTCTATGGGCAAGGGGCTACACCTTC. Supplemented by reference TRBV19 and TRBJ1-2, the full variable domain reads DGGITQSPKYLFRKEGQNVTLSCEQNLNHDAMYWYRQDPGQGLRLIYYSQIVNDFQKGDIAEGYSVSREKKESFPLTVTSAQKNPTAFYLCASLWARGYTFGSGTRLTVV.